What follows are 5 T cell receptor beta chains derived from one specimen sequenced in a study of technical replicates of blood from a few donors. Only in-frame clones appear in the TCRdb table, and some are missing; sequencing was by immunoSEQ multiplex PCR. The sample lists 95,000 or so clones, 90% to 95% occurring once. The material sequenced was T cells isolated from PBMCs. These receptors all stem from a human donor in good health.

Only one count was recorded for this clone. The chain has TRBV5-4 and TRBJ2-7; 9 nucleotides agree with TRBD1. The CDR3 spans 15 residues. Trimming at V came to 4 bases and at J to 5 bases, leaving 10 bases not matched to a gene. Germline values: CDR1 SGHNT, CDR2 YYREEE (reference sequence). The CDR3 coding sequence is TGTGCCAGCAGCCTCGGGGGGACAGGGCTTGACGAGCAGTACTTC. This sequence encodes CASSLGGTGLDEQYF.

The chain joins TRBV4-3 to TRBJ2-2; 10 nucleotides agree with TRBD2. The CDR3 extends over 17 amino acids. V shed 0 bases and J 3 bases; nucleotides not matched to a gene: 4. Germline CDR1 is LGHNA and CDR2 is YSLEER. The CDR3 spells CASSQDQGLADTGELFF. In DNA form, the CDR3 reads TGCGCCAGCAGCCAAGATCAAGGACTAGCGGACACCGGGGAGCTGTTTTTT.

This chain's CDR3 is CASSLRTGVIGELFF. CDR3 DNA sequence: TGTGCCAGCAGCTTAAGGACAGGGGTGATCGGGGAGCTGTTTTTT. The chain combines TRBV7-9 with TRBJ2-2; 9 nucleotides line up with TRBD1. J was trimmed by 7 bases and V by 2 bases; bases with no gene match: 5. The CDR3 spans 15 residues. Germline CDR1 reads SEHNR; CDR2 reads FQNEAQ (reference sequence).

This clone appeared once. The chain has TRBV19 and TRBJ1-1; D might be TRBD1 (5 bases). The CDR3 spans 17 residues. V was shortened by 9 bases and J by 6 bases, with 29 bases between the two germline ends. Germline lookup yields CDR1 LNHDA and CDR2 SQIVND (reference sequence). CDR3 in amino acids: CASSMVAGRKGIAEAFF. The CDR3 DNA reads as TGTGCCAGCTCTATGGTAGCAGGTCGGAAGGGGATCGCTGAAGCTTTCTTT.

The CDR3 spells CARFRVIYNEQFF. As DNA, the CDR3 is TGTGCCAGATTCCGGGTCATATACAATGAGCAGTTCTTC. The chain has TRBV11-2 and TRBJ2-1; no clear D. CDR3 length equals 13 residues. V dropped 9 bases and J dropped 4 bases, with 13 bases sitting between them. Germline-derived CDR1 and CDR2 are SGHAT and FQNNGV. Variable domain in full (rest from reference TRBV11-2 and TRBJ2-1): EAGVAQSPRYKIIEKRQSVAFWCNPISGHATLYWYQQILGQGPKLLIQFQNNGVVDDSQLPKDRFSAERLKGVDSTLKIQPAKLEDSAVYLCARFRVIYNEQFFGPGTRLTVL.